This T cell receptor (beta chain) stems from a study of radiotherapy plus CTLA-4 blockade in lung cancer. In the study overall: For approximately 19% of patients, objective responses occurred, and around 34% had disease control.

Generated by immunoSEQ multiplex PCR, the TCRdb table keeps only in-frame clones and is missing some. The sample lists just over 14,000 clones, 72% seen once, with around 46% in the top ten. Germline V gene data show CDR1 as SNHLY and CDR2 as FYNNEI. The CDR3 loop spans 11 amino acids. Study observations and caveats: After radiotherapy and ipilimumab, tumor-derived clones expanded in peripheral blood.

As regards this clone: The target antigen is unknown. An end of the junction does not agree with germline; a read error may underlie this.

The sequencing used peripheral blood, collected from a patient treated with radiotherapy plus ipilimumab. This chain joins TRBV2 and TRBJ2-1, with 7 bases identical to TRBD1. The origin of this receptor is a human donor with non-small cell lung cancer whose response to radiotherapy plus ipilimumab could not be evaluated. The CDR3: CASSFDRAALF. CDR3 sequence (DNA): TGTGCCAGCAGTTTCGACAGGGCGGCGCTCTTC.